Detailed here is one T cell receptor beta chain. The antigen is undetermined. This entry comes from a study of vaccination and CD4 T cells after COVID-19. CD4+ T cells that had been cultured provided DNA sequenced with the Oncomine TCR Beta short-read assay. Genomic DNA was isolated from CD4+ T cells that had been cultured. TCRdb re-called the PCR reads with MiXCR, one entry per CDR3 protein. The top ten clones hold 8.5% to 10% of a sample with 16,000 or so distinct CDR3 sequences, around 75% of them seen once. Treatment defined: roughly ten-day PBMC culture with coronavirus spike peptide pools or control peptides (ViraFEST assay). Expanded clonotypes were found by TCR sequencing after peptide-pool stimulation (ViraFEST). Looked up from germline, CDR1 is DFQATT and CDR2 is SNEGSKA (reference sequence). The V segment lost 0 bases and the J segment 13 bases; nucleotides outside the gene matches: 8. This CDR3 region has 13 residues.

This specimen consisted of CD4+ T cells from blood, cultured in vitro, obtained after SARS-CoV-2 vaccination. The sequence derives from a human donor who received a COVID-19 vaccine. This chain connects TRBV20-1 to TRBJ2-3; 9 bases are shared with TRBD2. CDR3 in DNA: TGCAGTGCTAGAGAACTACTAGCGGGCGGGGAGTATTTT. Amino acids: CSARELLAGGEYF.